This TCR beta chain came from a study of chronic HIV infection and antiretroviral therapy. TCRdb re-called the 5' RACE reads with MiXCR, one entry per CDR3 protein. Of some 38,000 distinct CDR3 sequences listed, about 7.4% are singletons. This clonotype has a handful of counts. The CDR3 totals 15 residues. Trimming removed 5 bases from V and 0 bases from J, with 11 bases in between. Germline CDR1 reads SGHAT; CDR2 reads FQNNGV. The clonotype originates from an adult who had HIV and had not received antiretroviral therapy, or was an uninfected healthy control (not recorded which). The chain carries TRBV11-2 and TRBJ2-1; D not certain. The sample was peripheral blood. The CDR3 DNA is TGTGCCAGCAGCCCGCGACTTAGCTCCTACAATGAGCAGTTCTTC. Protein sequence: CASSPRLSSYNEQFF. Full variable domain (outside the CDR3, taken from reference TRBV11-2 and TRBJ2-1): EAGVAQSPRYKIIEKRQSVAFWCNPISGHATLYWYQQILGQGPKLLIQFQNNGVVDDSQLPKDRFSAERLKGVDSTLKIQPAKLEDSAVYLCASSPRLSSYNEQFFGPGTRLTVL.